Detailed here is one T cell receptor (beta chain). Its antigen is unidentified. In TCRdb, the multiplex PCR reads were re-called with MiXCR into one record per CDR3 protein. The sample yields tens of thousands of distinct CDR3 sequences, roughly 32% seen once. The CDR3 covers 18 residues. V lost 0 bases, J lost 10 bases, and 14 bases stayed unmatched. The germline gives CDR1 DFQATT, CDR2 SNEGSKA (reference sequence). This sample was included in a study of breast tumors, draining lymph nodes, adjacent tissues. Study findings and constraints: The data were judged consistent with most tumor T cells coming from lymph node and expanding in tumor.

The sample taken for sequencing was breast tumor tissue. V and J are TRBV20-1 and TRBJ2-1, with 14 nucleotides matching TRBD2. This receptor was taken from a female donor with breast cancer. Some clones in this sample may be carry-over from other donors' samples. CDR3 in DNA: TGCAGTGCTAGAGAACTTGGGACTAGCGGGAGAGGGATTGGCGAGCAGTTCTTC. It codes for CSARELGTSGRGIGEQFF.